This T cell receptor (beta chain) is drawn from a study of blood T cell repertoires in COVID-19. Study summary: Samples of COVID-19 (acute and convalescent) were obtained from the United States, Italy and Spain.

As handled by the study authors: Scientists estimated how many nucleated cells there were by amplifying reference gene primers. The data were produced by immunoSEQ multiplex PCR, yet TCRdb's version contains in-frame clones alone and is incomplete. The V and J calls and the clone size are those of that table, but D and trimming were determined from the DNA. Of over 250,000 clones listed, roughly 89% are singletons. CDR3 length equals 15 residues. In germline, CDR1 is SGDLS, CDR2 YYNGEE. V gave up 0 bases and J gave up 7 bases; unmatched junction bases: 5. The participants were between about 18 and 90 years old and came from 20 to 30 US areas. Cohort 3 donors were reported recovered after two negative PCRs, clearance, or symptom resolution.

Sequencing used PBMCs or T cells enriched from blood (not recorded which). The clonotype originates from a woman under 30 who had recovered from COVID-19. This sequence joins TRBV9 and TRBJ2-2; 8 nucleotides agree with TRBD1. The DNA for the CDR3 is TGTGCCAGCAGCGTAGGAGCTACAGGGGGCGGGGAGCTGTTTTTT. Protein product: CASSVGATGGGELFF.